This T cell receptor beta chain was found in a study of human T cells and chemical hapten exposure. The CDR3 covers 15 residues. The V gene end was trimmed by 2 bases and the J gene end by 6 bases; junction bases not matched to a gene: 8. Germline-derived CDR1 and CDR2 are SGDLS and YYNGEE. Described time point: patch test 3, about 24 weeks after DPC sensitization. Sample treatment: therapeutic diphenylcyclopropenone sensitization with weekly scalp DPC. TCRdb itself ran the RACE reads through MiXCR, one entry per CDR3 protein. The sample consists of 50,000 to 65,000 distinct CDR3 sequences, about 10% of them appearing once. The table lists this clonotype with a few counts.

Sample: whole blood, taken in connection with sensitization to the hapten diphenylcyclopropenone (DPC). The receptor was isolated from a woman between 35 and 50 years old with alopecia areata. Some clones in this sample may be carry-over from other donors' samples. The chain is built from TRBV9 and TRBJ2-7; 10 bases agree with TRBD2. The CDR3, as DNA: TGTGCCAGCAGCGTTAGCGGGGGGCCTCTCGGCGAGCAGTACTTC. It translates to CASSVSGGPLGEQYF.